The 9 T cell receptor beta chains below come from one sample, sequenced in a study of shared clonotypes between healthy human individuals (dated by TCRdb to 2019 to 2021). Preparation of the library involved the immunoSEQ multiplex PCR assay. What TCRdb holds here is the immuneACCESS table cut down to in-frame rearrangements. Part of the clones is not present; checked against another copy, under half of the missing clones reflect an unresolved V gene, and the others are unexplained. This sample is represented by 450,000 to 500,000 clones; approximately 80% of them were singletons. The top ten constitute around 13% of the sample. Sequencing used PBMCs. Receptors originate from a woman aged 40 to 49 in good health. Some clones in this sample may be carry-over from other donors' samples.

This clone was seen just once. The chain links TRBV19 to TRBJ2-1, with D hard to call. The CDR3 is 16 residues long. V lost 6 bases to trimming and J lost 3 bases, with 18 bases between them. The V gene's germline CDR1 is LNHDA and CDR2 SQIVND (reference sequence). DNA for the CDR3: TGTGCCAGTAGACCAGCTCCTAACTCGGGCTACAATGAGCAGTTCTTC. This codes for CASRPAPNSGYNEQFF.

A note on this clone: The same CDR3 arises from other DNA sequences in this sample as well. The V and J genes are TRBV11-2 and TRBJ2-3; TRBD2 matches 7 bases. J was trimmed by 3 bases and V by 3 bases; bases with no gene match: 3. Germline CDR1 and CDR2: SGHAT and FQNNGV. This CDR3 is built from 14 residues. The CDR3 here is CASSFGGGTDTQYF. Written as DNA, the CDR3 is TGTGCCAGCAGCTTTGGCGGGGGTACAGATACGCAGTATTTT.

Details on this clone: A much larger clonotype is one base distant, so this may be a read error. The chain carries TRBV19 and TRBJ2-2; unclear D gene. V was trimmed by 1 base and J by 0 bases, leaving 3 bases between them. The germline gives CDR1 LNHDA, CDR2 SQIVND (reference sequence). There are 14 residues in the CDR3. The CDR3 DNA reads as TGTGCCAGTAGTATAGTGGCGAACACCGGGGAGCTGTTTTTT. It codes for CASSIVANTGELFF.

The chain combines TRBV7-8 with TRBJ2-7; D remains ambiguous. The CDR3 extends over 13 amino acids. Deletions cut 1 base from V and 3 bases from J, with 7 bases between. The V gene's germline CDR1 is SGHVS and CDR2 FQNEAQ. CDR3 nucleotides: TGTGCCAGCAGCTTAGTGGTCAACTACGAGCAGTACTTC. It translates to CASSLVVNYEQYF.

This chain joins TRBV30 and TRBJ2-1; weak D call: TRBD1 (6 bases). The CDR3 is 12 amino acids. V was cut by 5 bases and J by 6 bases, with 11 bases left in between. Germline loops: CDR1 GTSNPN, CDR2 SVGIG (reference sequence). CDR3 sequence: CAWAGVGNEQFF. CDR3 DNA: TGTGCCTGGGCAGGGGTGGGCAATGAGCAGTTCTTC. Full variable domain (remainder filled in from reference TRBV30 and TRBJ2-1): SQTIHQWPATLVQPVGSPLSLECTVEGTSNPNLYWYRQAAGRGLQLLFYSVGIGQISSEVPQNLSASRPQDRQFILSSKKLLLSDSGFYLCAWAGVGNEQFFGPGTRLTVL.

The chain couples TRBV11-2 to TRBJ2-2; possible D gene TRBD2, 5 bases. Germline lookup yields CDR1 SGHAT and CDR2 FQNNGV. There are 14 residues in the CDR3. The V end was cut by 8 bases, the J end by 1 base, with 11 bases between. CDR3: CASSGLLNTGELFF. In nucleotides, the CDR3 is TGTGCCAGCTCAGGACTGCTGAACACCGGGGAGCTGTTTTTT.

CDR3 region: CARRPRETQYF. CDR3 nucleotide sequence: TGTGCCAGGAGACCCCGGGAGACCCAGTACTTC. The gene calls are TRBV14 and TRBJ2-5, with unresolved D. The CDR3 consists of 11 residues. Germline CDR1 is SGHDN and CDR2 is FVKESK. V was shortened by 9 bases and J by 5 bases, with 10 bases between the two germline ends.

V gene TRBV5-1 combines with J gene TRBJ2-3; 10 bases match TRBD2. The CDR3 covers 14 residues. V trimming: 7 bases; J trimming: 2 bases; junction bases outside the gene matches: 4. Germline CDR1 and CDR2: SGHRS and YFSETQ. The CDR3 sequence is CASLAGADTDTQYF. DNA for the CDR3: TGCGCCAGCCTAGCGGGAGCTGACACAGATACGCAGTATTTT. The whole variable domain, remainder taken from reference TRBV5-1 and TRBJ2-3, is KAGVTQTPRYLIKTRGQQVTLSCSPISGHRSVSWYQQTPGQGLQFLFEYFSETQRNKGNFPGRFSGRQFSNSRSEMNVSTLELGDSALYLCASLAGADTDTQYFGPGTRLTVL.

In its sample, this clone was seen a few times. The chain couples TRBV7-2 to TRBJ2-3; 7 nucleotides align to TRBD1. Germline assignment: CDR1 SGHTA and CDR2 FQGNSA. This CDR3 is 17 amino acids long. J gave up 0 bases and V 10 bases, and 16 bases lay outside the gene matches. The chain's CDR3 is CATPSLLGQPSTDTQYF. CDR3 bases: TGTGCCACCCCAAGTCTTCTGGGACAGCCGAGCACAGATACGCAGTATTTT.